This entry is about one T cell receptor (beta chain). Its antigen is as yet unknown. The data derive from a study of shared clonotypes between healthy human individuals. General study findings and limits: Clonotype sharing levels among donors were expected to vary with sequencing depth.

With 4 bases removed from V and 4 bases from J, the gap between germline ends came to 7 bases. Germline CDR1 MNHEY, CDR2 SVGAGI. The CDR3 spans 13 residues. The investigators split CD4+ cells into a CD45RA+ naive subset and a CD45RA-negative memory subset. Deep was the level used in running the assay. Using immunoSEQ multiplex PCR, the repertoire was profiled, and TCRdb retains in-frame clones only, with some absent. The sample holds roughly 700,000 clones, 74% seen once. The receptor's source is a woman aged 25 to 39 in good health. Sample: memory CD4+ T cells sorted from blood. Subset meaning: CD45RA-negative fraction. The chain links TRBV6-5 to TRBJ1-4, with no clear D. The CDR3 is CASSSTYNEKLFF. The CDR3 DNA sequence: TGTGCCAGCAGTTCGACCTATAATGAAAAACTGTTTTTT.